These T cell receptor beta chains were read from a single sample in a study of multiple sclerosis patients with progressive multifocal leukoencephalopathy. The assay was immunoSEQ multiplex PCR, and TCRdb's table has in-frame clones only and misses some. The data contain 30,000 or so clones, around 90% of them seen just once; the ten biggest clones take up approximately 6%. Specimen: PBMCs, collected from a patient treated with natalizumab. The receptor source for this set is a woman between 35 and 50 years old with progressive multifocal leukoencephalopathy. CDR3s include the opening cysteine and the closing phenylalanine or tryptophan. Fields, in order: D gene, clone size, J gene, V gene, CDR3 DNA, CDR3 protein. A D gene is named only where the DNA matches it firmly. Size is omitted from some rows. Given values are once, few, many or a class for expanded clones.

D: TRBD2; size: NA; J: TRBJ2-7; V: TRBV5-1; DNA: TGCGCCAGCAGTGGGACTAGCGGCTTTCGGGACGAGCAGTACTTC; CDR3: CASSGTSGFRDEQYF
D: NA; size: NA; J: TRBJ2-7; V: TRBV6-1; DNA: TGTGCCAGCAGTGGACTTAGCGGAACCCCCTACGAGCAGTACTTC; CDR3: CASSGLSGTPYEQYF
D: NA; size: NA; J: TRBJ1-2; V: TRBV27; DNA: TGTGCCAGCAGTTTAACCGGGGTCGACTATGGCTACACCTTC; CDR3: CASSLTGVDYGYTF
D: NA; size: few; J: TRBJ1-4; V: TRBV6-5; DNA: TGTGCCAGCAGCTACTCCGGGTCCAGGGCCCGAAAACTGTTTTTT; CDR3: CASSYSGSRARKLFF
D: NA; size: NA; J: TRBJ1-3; V: TRBV6-5; DNA: TGTGCCAGCAGTTCCTTCGTCTCTGGAAACACCATATATTTT; CDR3: CASSSFVSGNTIYF
D: NA; size: NA; J: TRBJ2-5; V: TRBV6-5; DNA: TGTGCCAGCAGACACGGCCAAGAGACCCAGTACTTC; CDR3: CASRHGQETQYF
D: NA; size: NA; J: TRBJ2-1; V: TRBV28; DNA: TGTGCCAGCAGTTCCCGACCCCAGCAGTTCTTC; CDR3: CASSSRPQQFF
D: TRBD1; size: NA; J: TRBJ1-3; V: TRBV18; DNA: TGTGCCAGCTCACCAGTGCAAGGGGGCAATGGAAACACCATATATTTT; CDR3: CASSPVQGGNGNTIYF
D: NA; size: NA; J: TRBJ2-7; V: TRBV5-1; DNA: TGCGCCAGCAGCTTGCCCGGGATAGGCGAGCAGTACTTC; CDR3: CASSLPGIGEQYF
D: TRBD1; size: NA; J: TRBJ1-5; V: TRBV19; DNA: TGTGCCAGCACAGGGGACCAAGGTCAGCCCCAGCATTTT; CDR3: CASTGDQGQPQHF
D: TRBD1; size: NA; J: TRBJ1-2; V: TRBV11-2; DNA: TGTGCCAGCAGCTCCCCCGGACAGGGCTACTATGGCTACACCTTC; CDR3: CASSSPGQGYYGYTF
D: NA; size: NA; J: TRBJ2-3; V: TRBV15; DNA: TGTGCCACCAGCAGACCTATGGACCGGGACTGGAGCACAGATACGCAGTATTTT; CDR3: CATSRPMDRDWSTDTQYF
D: NA; size: NA; J: TRBJ2-7; V: TRBV28; DNA: TGTGCCAGCAGTTCAACAGGGACCAATTCCTACGAGCAGTACTTC; CDR3: CASSSTGTNSYEQYF
D: NA; size: NA; J: TRBJ2-7; V: TRBV4-3; DNA: TGCGCCAGCAGCCAAGACCGGGGGAATTCTTACGAGCAGTACTTC; CDR3: CASSQDRGNSYEQYF
D: NA; size: NA; J: TRBJ2-1; V: TRBV6-1; DNA: TGTGCCAGCAGTGAATTAGGCAATGAGCAGTTCTTC; CDR3: CASSELGNEQFF
D: NA; size: NA; J: TRBJ2-7; V: TRBV11-3; DNA: TGTGCCAGCAGTGGACACGACTACGAGCAGTACTTC; CDR3: CASSGHDYEQYF
D: TRBD1; size: NA; J: TRBJ2-5; V: TRBV11-2; DNA: TGTGCCAGCAGCTTATGGGACAGGGGAGAGACCCAGTACTTC; CDR3: CASSLWDRGETQYF
D: NA; size: NA; J: TRBJ1-2; V: TRBV30; DNA: TGTGCCTCACCCCCGGCAGGGACCTATGGCTACACCTTC; CDR3: CASPPAGTYGYTF
D: NA; size: NA; J: TRBJ1-5; V: TRBV6-5; DNA: TGTGCCAGCAGTTTCTATAGCAATCAGCCCCAGCATTTT; CDR3: CASSFYSNQPQHF
D: NA; size: NA; J: TRBJ2-3; V: TRBV5-1; DNA: TGCGCCAGCACCCCTCCGATGTTAGATACGCAGTATTTT; CDR3: CASTPPMLDTQYF
D: NA; size: NA; J: TRBJ1-1; V: TRBV9; DNA: TGTGCCAGCAGCAGCGTAGGAAGCGCGGAGATCACTGAAGCTTTCTTT; CDR3: CASSSVGSAEITEAFF
D: NA; size: NA; J: TRBJ1-1; V: TRBV19; DNA: TGTGCCAGTAGGACAGAAAGGGGCGGGAACACTGAAGCTTTCTTT; CDR3: CASRTERGGNTEAFF
D: NA; size: NA; J: TRBJ1-4; V: TRBV6-1; DNA: TGTGCCAGCAGTAAGACTGGTAATGAAAAACTGTTTTTT; CDR3: CASSKTGNEKLFF